This T cell receptor beta chain was identified in a study of blood T cell repertoires in COVID-19. Study-wide context: Italy, Spain and the United States were the sources of the convalescent and acute COVID-19 samples.

The CDR3 sequence is 16 residues long. V was clipped by 5 bases and J by 0 bases, with 14 bases between them. Germline V gene data show CDR1 as SGHTA and CDR2 as FQGNSA. Repertoires were generated with immunoSEQ multiplex PCR, while TCRdb's copy carries only in-frame clones and drops some. The sample gives fewer than 50,000 clones, roughly 74% of which show up once; approximately 60% is in the top ten. Sample: peripheral blood. This chain uses TRBV7-2 with TRBJ2-1; a weak D match, TRBD2 (7 bases). The receptor comes from an older man with acute or convalescent COVID-19. The CDR3 DNA is TGTGCCAGCAGCCCGGGGGGCCAAAGCTCCTACAATGAGCAGTTCTTC. Amino acids: CASSPGGQSSYNEQFF.